This T cell receptor beta chain was found in a study of CD8+ T cells in alopecia areata. Study-wide points: Relative to normal scalp, lesional scalp, especially alopecia totalis/universalis, showed higher clonality.

On this clone: Its antigen is still unknown.

The length of the CDR3 is 12 residues. V lost 5 bases and J lost 3, with 10 bases in between. Germline values: CDR1 SQVTM, CDR2 ANQGSEA. Isolated RNA was reverse transcribed into cDNA used as the sequencing template. Data came from immunoSEQ multiplex PCR; TCRdb stores just in-frame clones and leaves some out. The table has 100,000 to 150,000 clones, approximately 49% seen once; the top ten hold around 20%. Researchers took lesional scalp punch biopsies and peripheral blood from people who were alopecia areata patients. This chain uses TRBV29-1 with TRBJ1-2; a possible D gene is TRBD1 (5 bases). The sequence was obtained from a human donor with alopecia areata. Material: CD8+ T cells sorted from blood, obtained at week 0. CDR3 in amino acids: CSVIGEDYGYTF. The CDR3 DNA reads as TGCAGCGTTATAGGGGAAGACTATGGCTACACCTTC.